This entry lists 27 T cell receptor beta chains sequenced from one sample in a study of blood T cell repertoires in COVID-19. Profiling relied on immunoSEQ multiplex PCR, and the TCRdb table lists in-frame clones only, not all of them. The table has about 3,500 clones, 76% seen once; the top ten hold over 40%. The sample taken for sequencing was peripheral blood. All receptors come from a human donor in a cohort sampled during active COVID-19.

In this sample, this clone turned up once. This chain joins TRBV7-2 and TRBJ2-2; tentative D call: TRBD2 (6 bases). The CDR3 covers 15 residues. V was pared by 0 bases and J by 2 bases, with 7 bases between. Per germline, CDR1 SGHTA and CDR2 FQGNSA. The CDR3 loop reads CASSLAGGNTGELFF. For the CDR3, the DNA is TGTGCCAGCAGCTTAGCGGGGGGAAACACCGGGGAGCTGTTTTTT.

The genes are TRBV9 and TRBJ1-3; 8 bases match TRBD1. After removal of 3 bases from V and 2 bases from J, the junction contained 4 bases not matched to a gene. Germline loops: CDR1 SGDLS, CDR2 YYNGEE. This CDR3 spans 15 amino acids. The CDR3: CASSGRGPTGNTIYF. DNA of the CDR3: TGTGCCAGCAGCGGCAGGGGGCCCACTGGAAACACCATATATTTT.

The rearrangement links TRBV30 to TRBJ2-3; tentatively, D is TRBD2 (6 bases). V lost 3 bases and J 2 bases, leaving 9 bases between the germline ends. Germline assignment: CDR1 GTSNPN and CDR2 SVGIG (reference sequence). This CDR3 is built from 13 residues. The CDR3 region is CAWRDYYTDTQYF. CDR3 nucleotide sequence: TGTGCCTGGAGGGACTATTACACAGATACGCAGTATTTT.

This clone showed up just a few times. The chain has TRBV19 and TRBJ1-1, with 10 bases fitting TRBD1. V lost 5 bases to trimming and J lost 1 base; unmatched junction nucleotides: 10. The germline gives CDR1 LNHDA, CDR2 SQIVND (reference sequence). The CDR3 has 17 residues. The CDR3 nucleotides are TGTGCCAGTAGTTCCCGGGACAGGGGACTCCAGAACACTGAAGCTTTCTTT. It is translated as CASSSRDRGLQNTEAFF.

This clone occurred a few times. V and J are TRBV20-1 and TRBJ2-7; D unclear. Germline loops: CDR1 DFQATT, CDR2 SNEGSKA (reference sequence). This CDR3 spans 13 amino acids. Trimming left V 3 bases short and J 6 bases short, with 15 bases between. The CDR3 protein is CSASSRSPTEQYF. The CDR3 DNA follows: TGCAGTGCTAGTTCCCGGTCTCCTACCGAGCAGTACTTC.

The rearrangement uses TRBV7-9 and TRBJ1-1; no clear D gene. Germline values: CDR1 SEHNR, CDR2 FQNEAQ (reference sequence). The CDR3 loop spans 13 amino acids. With 3 bases removed from V and 4 bases from J, the gap between germline ends came to 9 bases. This CDR3 reads CASSFRGLTEAFF. CDR3 DNA: TGTGCCAGCAGCTTCCGAGGGCTCACTGAAGCTTTCTTT.

The chain employs TRBV5-4 and TRBJ2-3, with 7 bases identical to TRBD2. This CDR3 has 16 amino acids. The V and J ends lost 1 base and 4 bases, in that order; junction bases with no gene match: 9. In germline, CDR1 is SGHNT, CDR2 YYREEE (reference sequence). This chain's CDR3 is CASSLSEWGGSDTQYF. The CDR3 region has the DNA TGTGCCAGCAGCTTGTCTGAGTGGGGGGGGTCAGATACGCAGTATTTT.

The chain joins TRBV6-5 to TRBJ1-5, with 8 nucleotides matching TRBD1. CDR1 and CDR2 (germline): MNHEY, SVGAGI. The CDR3 extends over 14 amino acids. J gave up 6 bases and V 4 bases, and 5 bases lay outside the gene matches. CDR3 region: CASSLTGAGQPQHF. CDR3 coding DNA: TGTGCCAGCAGTTTGACAGGGGCCGGTCAGCCCCAGCATTTT.

The rearrangement links TRBV6-2 or TRBV6-3 to TRBJ2-7, with TRBD1 matching over 10 bases. This CDR3 is built from 15 residues. The ends lost 6 bases at V and 6 bases at J; junction bases unmatched: 11. Germline CDR1 MNHEY, CDR2 SVGEGT. The DNA for the CDR3 is TGTGCCAGCAGCCAAAAGACAGGGGGCGGAAGCGAGCAGTACTTC. It is translated as CASSQKTGGGSEQYF.

The CDR3 DNA reads TGCGCCAGCAGTGAGCCCATCTCCTACGAGCAGTACTTC. Amino acid sequence: CASSEPISYEQYF. The V gene is TRBV10-1, the J gene TRBJ2-7; D remains unclear. This CDR3 is 13 amino acids long. V was clipped by 2 bases and J by 0 bases, with 5 bases between them. CDR1 is WNHNN and CDR2 is SYGVQD in the germline V gene (reference sequence).

The count of this clone is one. The chain recombines TRBV5-6 with TRBJ2-7; 8 bases match TRBD2. Trimming cost V 5 bases and J 6 bases; bases outside gene matches: 10. Germline assignment: CDR1 SGHDT and CDR2 YYEEEE. The CDR3 sequence is 14 residues long. Written as DNA, the CDR3 is TGTGCCAGCAGTTTACCGGGACTAGGTGGCGAGCAGTACGTC. Translating gives CASSLPGLGGEQYV.

V is TRBV2 and J is TRBJ2-1, with D maybe TRBD2 (6 bases). CDR1 is SNHLY and CDR2 is FYNNEI in the germline V gene. V was pared by 6 bases and J by 5 bases, with 14 bases between. The CDR3 runs to 14 residues. The CDR3 reads CASSAMGLDNEQFF. CDR3 in DNA: TGTGCCAGCAGCGCTATGGGACTTGACAATGAGCAGTTCTTC.

This chain uses TRBV10-3 with TRBJ1-2; TRBD1 matches 8 bases. Germline CDR1 reads ENHRY; CDR2 reads SYGVKD. CDR3 length equals 14 residues. The V gene end was trimmed by 6 bases and the J gene end by 8 bases; junction bases not matched to a gene: 11. CDR3 DNA sequence: TGTGCCATCAGGGAAGCCGCAGGGGGCAGCGGCTACACCTTC. This sequence encodes CAIREAAGGSGYTF.

The rearrangement links TRBV10-3 to TRBJ2-4; 15 nucleotides match TRBD2. After removal of 6 bases from V and 9 bases from J, the junction contained 0 bases not matched to a gene. The CDR3 length is 13 residues. Germline values: CDR1 ENHRY, CDR2 SYGVKD. The CDR3 DNA is TGTGCCATCAGGGGACTAGCGGGAGGCATTCAGTACTTC. It specifies CAIRGLAGGIQYF.

The chain carries TRBV5-1 and TRBJ2-1; 10 nucleotides line up with TRBD1. Germline values: CDR1 SGHRS, CDR2 YFSETQ. The CDR3 has 15 residues. Trimming took 4 bases from V and 8 from J; bases not matched to a gene: 9. The CDR3 region has the DNA TGCGCCAGCAGCCTAGACAGGGGGCGCACAGATGAGCAGTTCTTC. Translating it yields CASSLDRGRTDEQFF.

This clone has only one observation. This CDR3 is CASSGAGTTDRKTQYF. CDR3 bases: TGTGCCAGCAGTGGAGCCGGGACTACCGATCGGAAGACCCAGTACTTC. This rearrangement joins TRBV2 to TRBJ2-5; 7 nucleotides align to TRBD2. Germline trimming cut 4 bases from V and 6 bases from J; bases unmatched to any gene: 14. Germline V gene data show CDR1 as SNHLY and CDR2 as FYNNEI. The CDR3 length is 16 residues.

The rearrangement joins TRBV27 to TRBJ2-6; D remains unclear. The V end lost 4 bases, the J end lost 1 base, and 5 bases lay between the germline ends. This CDR3 comprises 14 residues. Germline lookup yields CDR1 MNHEY and CDR2 SMNVEV (reference sequence). CDR3 loop: CASSSLSGANVLTF. In DNA, the CDR3 is TGTGCCAGCAGTTCCCTTTCTGGGGCCAACGTCCTGACTTTC.

The chain combines TRBV9 with TRBJ2-2; no definite D call. This CDR3 comprises 14 residues. CDR1 and CDR2 (germline): SGDLS, YYNGEE. Trimming took off 4 bases at V and 6 bases at J, with 13 bases between the two ends. CDR3 DNA sequence: TGTGCCAGCAGCCAGACGACACGCCCCGGGGAGCTGTTTTTT. This gives the protein CASSQTTRPGELFF.

The gene calls are TRBV5-1 and TRBJ2-3; 8 nucleotides line up with TRBD1. CDR1 SGHRS and CDR2 YFSETQ come from the germline V gene. V gave up 4 bases and J gave up 9 bases; unmatched junction bases: 10. The CDR3 loop spans 14 amino acids. Here the CDR3 DNA reads TGCGCCAGCAGCGTTGGGACAGGCGACGAGACGCAGTATTTT. Translated, it gives CASSVGTGDETQYF. Full variable domain (missing parts from reference TRBV5-1 and TRBJ2-3): KAGVTQTPRYLIKTRGQQVTLSCSPISGHRSVSWYQQTPGQGLQFLFEYFSETQRNKGNFPGRFSGRQFSNSRSEMNVSTLELGDSALYLCASSVGTGDETQYFGPGTRLTVL.

This clone is termed medium-sized. The DNA for the CDR3 is TGTGCCAGCAGCCCATCCCTCGACAGGGCTAGCAATCAGCCCCAGCATTTT. It specifies CASSPSLDRASNQPQHF. The V call is TRBV7-9, the J call TRBJ1-5; 7 bases map to TRBD1. The CDR3 runs 17 residues. With V trimmed by 5 bases and J by 0 bases, 10 bases remained unmatched. Germline CDR1 and CDR2: SEHNR and FQNEAQ (reference sequence).

J is TRBJ1-2 and V is TRBV5-1; 7 nucleotides match TRBD1. Trimming took 4 bases from V and 6 from J; bases not matched to a gene: 9. The germline CDR1 and CDR2 sequences are SGHRS and YFSETQ. This CDR3 comprises 14 residues. The CDR3 is CASSGETGLDGYTF. Written as DNA, the CDR3 is TGCGCCAGCAGCGGGGAGACAGGGTTGGATGGCTACACCTTC.

This clone was picked up a small number of times. The rearrangement links TRBV7-8 to TRBJ2-1; 9 positions match TRBD2. V lost 5 bases, J lost 6 bases, and 8 bases stayed unmatched. The CDR3 contains 15 residues. CDR1 is SGHVS, CDR2 FQNEAQ, per germline. The CDR3 DNA is TGTGCCAGCAGCCTAAATGCGGGAGGGTCCAATGAGCAGTTCTTC. This sequence encodes CASSLNAGGSNEQFF.

The chain joins TRBV5-4 to TRBJ2-4; a weak D match, TRBD1 (6 bases). Germline-derived CDR1 and CDR2 are SGHNT and YYREEE (reference sequence). The V end was cut by 0 bases, the J end by 12 bases, with 13 bases between. The CDR3 length is 13 residues. The CDR3 DNA follows: TGTGCCAGCAGCTTGGTCGGACAGCCGCATCAGTACTTC. This sequence encodes CASSLVGQPHQYF.

This clone was detected a few times. The chain is built from TRBV6-2 or TRBV6-3 and TRBJ2-7; D perhaps matches TRBD1 (6 bases). CDR1 and CDR2 (germline): MNHEY, SVGEGT. CDR3 length: 14 amino acids. With 2 bases removed from V and 0 bases from J, the gap between germline ends came to 8 bases. The CDR3 is CASSYMDSSYEQYV. CDR3 sequence (DNA): TGTGCCAGCAGTTACATGGACAGCTCCTACGAGCAGTACGTC.

The rearrangement joins TRBV5-6 to TRBJ2-3; TRBD1 aligns across 9 bases. The CDR3 covers 13 residues. The V gene end was trimmed by 7 bases and the J gene end by 2 bases; junction bases not matched to a gene: 2. Germline V CDR1 and CDR2: SGHDT, YYEEEE. CDR3 in amino acids: CASRTGATDTQYF. The CDR3 bases are TGTGCCAGCCGGACAGGGGCCACAGATACGCAGTATTTT. Looking up the rest from reference TRBV5-6 and TRBJ2-3 gives the full variable domain: DAGVTQSPTHLIKTRGQQVTLRCSPKSGHDTVSWYQQALGQGPQFIFQYYEEEERQRGNFPDRFSGHQFPNYSSELNVNALLLGDSALYLCASRTGATDTQYFGPGTRLTVL.

The rearrangement links TRBV5-4 to TRBJ1-2; 8 bases line up with TRBD1. Germline V gene sequence: CDR1 SGHNT, CDR2 YYREEE (reference sequence). The V and J ends lost 4 bases and 7 bases, in that order; junction bases with no gene match: 12. CDR3 length: 15 amino acids. CDR3 protein: CASSQQRNRGGGYTF. CDR3 DNA: TGTGCCAGCAGCCAACAACGAAACAGGGGGGGTGGCTACACCTTC.

The V gene is TRBV18, the J gene TRBJ2-3, with 11 bases lining up with TRBD1. With V trimmed by 2 bases and J by 3 bases, 7 bases remained unmatched. Germline-derived CDR1 and CDR2 are KGHSH and LQKENI. This CDR3 contains 17 residues. CDR3 coding DNA: TGTGCCAGCTCACCAAGGACAGGGGGCGCCGGAACAGATACGCAGTATTTT. Its translation is CASSPRTGGAGTDTQYF.